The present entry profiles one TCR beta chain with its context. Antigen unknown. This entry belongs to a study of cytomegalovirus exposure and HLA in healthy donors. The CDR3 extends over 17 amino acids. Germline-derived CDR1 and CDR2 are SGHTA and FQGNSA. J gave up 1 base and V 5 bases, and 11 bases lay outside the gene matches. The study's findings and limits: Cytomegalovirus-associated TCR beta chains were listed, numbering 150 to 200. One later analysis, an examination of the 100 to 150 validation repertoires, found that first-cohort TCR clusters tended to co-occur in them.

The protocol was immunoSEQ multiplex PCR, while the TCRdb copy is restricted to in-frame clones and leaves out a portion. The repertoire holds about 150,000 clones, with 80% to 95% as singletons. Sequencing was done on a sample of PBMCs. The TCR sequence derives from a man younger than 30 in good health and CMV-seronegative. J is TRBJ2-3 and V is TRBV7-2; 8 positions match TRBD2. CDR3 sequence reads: CASSLSHASGRTDTQYF. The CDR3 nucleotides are TGTGCCAGCAGCCTCAGCCATGCTAGCGGGCGCACAGATACGCAGTATTTT.